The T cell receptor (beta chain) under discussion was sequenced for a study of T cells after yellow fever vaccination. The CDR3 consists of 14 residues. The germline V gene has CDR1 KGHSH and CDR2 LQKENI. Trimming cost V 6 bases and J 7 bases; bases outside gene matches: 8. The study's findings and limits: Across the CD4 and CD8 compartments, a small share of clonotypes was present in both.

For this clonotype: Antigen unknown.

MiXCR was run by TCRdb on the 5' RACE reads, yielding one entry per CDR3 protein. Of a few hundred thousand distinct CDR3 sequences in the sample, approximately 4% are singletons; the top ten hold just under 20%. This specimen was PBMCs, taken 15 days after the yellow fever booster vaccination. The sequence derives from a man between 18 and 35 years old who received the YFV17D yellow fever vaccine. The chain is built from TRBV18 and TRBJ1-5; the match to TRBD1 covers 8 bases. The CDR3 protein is CASSPTGDRQPQHF. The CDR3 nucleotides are TGTGCCAGCTCCCCGACAGGGGACCGACAGCCCCAGCATTTT.